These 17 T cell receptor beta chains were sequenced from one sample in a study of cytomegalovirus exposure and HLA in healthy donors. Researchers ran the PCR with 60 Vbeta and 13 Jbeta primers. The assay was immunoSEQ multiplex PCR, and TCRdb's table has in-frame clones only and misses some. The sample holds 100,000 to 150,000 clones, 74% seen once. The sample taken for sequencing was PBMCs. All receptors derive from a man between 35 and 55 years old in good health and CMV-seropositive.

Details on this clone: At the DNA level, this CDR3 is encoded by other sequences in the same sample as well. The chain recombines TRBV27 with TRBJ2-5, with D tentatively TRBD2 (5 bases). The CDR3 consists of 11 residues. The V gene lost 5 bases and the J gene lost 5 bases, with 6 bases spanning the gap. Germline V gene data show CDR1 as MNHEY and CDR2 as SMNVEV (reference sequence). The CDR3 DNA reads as TGTGCCAGCAGTACGGGGGAGACCCAGTACTTC. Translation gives CASSTGETQYF.

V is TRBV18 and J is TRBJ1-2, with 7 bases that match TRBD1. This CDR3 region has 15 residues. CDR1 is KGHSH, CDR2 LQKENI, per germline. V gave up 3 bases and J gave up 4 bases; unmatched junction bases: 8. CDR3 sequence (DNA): TGTGCCAGCTCACCCGGGGACAGAACTTCCTATGGCTACACCTTC. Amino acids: CASSPGDRTSYGYTF. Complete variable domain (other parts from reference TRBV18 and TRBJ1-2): NAGVMQNPRHLVRRRGQEARLRCSPMKGHSHVYWYRQLPEEGLKFMVYLQKENIIDESGMPKERFSAEFPKEGPSILRIQQVVRGDSAAYFCASSPGDRTSYGYTFGSGTRLTVV.

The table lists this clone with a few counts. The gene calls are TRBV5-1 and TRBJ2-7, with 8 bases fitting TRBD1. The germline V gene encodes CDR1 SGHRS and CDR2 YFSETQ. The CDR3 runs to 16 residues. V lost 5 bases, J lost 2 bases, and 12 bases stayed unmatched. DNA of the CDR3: TGCGCCAGCAGTACCCACACCGGGACAGGAGCCTACGAGCAGTACTTC. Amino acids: CASSTHTGTGAYEQYF.

Here the CDR3 DNA reads TGTGCCAGCAGCCGAGAGGGGGCGCGGAACCAGCCCCAGCATTTT. Its translation is CASSREGARNQPQHF. V and J are TRBV27 and TRBJ1-5; 7 nucleotides match TRBD1. The CDR3 contains 15 residues. Per the germline V gene, CDR1 is MNHEY and CDR2 is SMNVEV (reference sequence). After removal of 6 bases from V and 7 bases from J, the junction contained 12 bases not matched to a gene.

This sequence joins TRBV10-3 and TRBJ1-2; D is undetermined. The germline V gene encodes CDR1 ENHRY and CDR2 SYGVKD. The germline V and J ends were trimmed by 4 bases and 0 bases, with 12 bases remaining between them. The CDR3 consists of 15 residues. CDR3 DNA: TGTGCCATCAGTGGTCGAAGCATGACTAACTATGGCTACACCTTC. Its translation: CAISGRSMTNYGYTF.

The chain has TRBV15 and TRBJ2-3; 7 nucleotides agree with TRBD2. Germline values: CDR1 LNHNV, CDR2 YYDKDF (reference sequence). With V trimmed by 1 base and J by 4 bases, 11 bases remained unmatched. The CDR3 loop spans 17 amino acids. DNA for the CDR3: TGTGCCACCAGCAGAGTTGCGGGGGACGGGTCGTCAGATACGCAGTATTTT. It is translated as CATSRVAGDGSSDTQYF.

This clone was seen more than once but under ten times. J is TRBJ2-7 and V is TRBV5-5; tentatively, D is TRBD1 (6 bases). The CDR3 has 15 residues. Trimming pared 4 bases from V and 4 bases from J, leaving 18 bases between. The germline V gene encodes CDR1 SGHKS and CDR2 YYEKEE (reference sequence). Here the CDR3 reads CASSPQQGVWYEQYF. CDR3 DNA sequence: TGTGCCAGCAGCCCGCAACAGGGAGTTTGGTACGAGCAGTACTTC.

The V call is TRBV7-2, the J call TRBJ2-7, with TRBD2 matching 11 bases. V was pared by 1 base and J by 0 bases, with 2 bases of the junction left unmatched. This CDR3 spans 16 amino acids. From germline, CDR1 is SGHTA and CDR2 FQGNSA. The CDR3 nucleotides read TGTGCCAGCAGCTTAGTAGCGGGAGGGACCTCCTACGAGCAGTACTTC. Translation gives CASSLVAGGTSYEQYF.

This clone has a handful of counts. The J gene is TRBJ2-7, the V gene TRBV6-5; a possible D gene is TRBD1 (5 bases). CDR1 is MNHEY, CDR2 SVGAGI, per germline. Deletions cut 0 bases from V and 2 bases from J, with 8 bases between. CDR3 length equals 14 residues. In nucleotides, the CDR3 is TGTGCCAGCAGTTACTCGACAGCCGCCTACGAGCAGTACTTC. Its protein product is CASSYSTAAYEQYF.

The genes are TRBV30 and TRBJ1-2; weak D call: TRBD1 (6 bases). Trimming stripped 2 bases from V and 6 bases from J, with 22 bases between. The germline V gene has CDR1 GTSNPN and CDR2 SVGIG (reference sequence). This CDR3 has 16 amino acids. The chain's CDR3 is CAWSNQGRLGFDGYTF. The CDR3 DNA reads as TGTGCCTGGAGTAATCAGGGGCGCCTTGGTTTTGATGGCTACACCTTC.

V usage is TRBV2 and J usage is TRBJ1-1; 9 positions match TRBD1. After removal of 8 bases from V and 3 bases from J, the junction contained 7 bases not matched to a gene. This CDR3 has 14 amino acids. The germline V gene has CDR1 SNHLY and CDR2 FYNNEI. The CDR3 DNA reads TGTGCCAGCGTGTCGACAGGGGGTTACACTGAAGCTTTCTTT. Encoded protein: CASVSTGGYTEAFF.

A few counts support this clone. CDR3 DNA sequence: TGTGCCAGCAGTTTATGGGTAGGGGTTCAGCCCCAGCATTTT. Amino acid sequence: CASSLWVGVQPQHF. This chain connects TRBV27 to TRBJ1-5, with D possibly matching TRBD1 (5 bases). V lost 1 base to trimming and J lost 6 bases, with 10 bases between them. CDR3 length: 14 amino acids. CDR1 MNHEY and CDR2 SMNVEV come from the germline V gene (reference sequence).

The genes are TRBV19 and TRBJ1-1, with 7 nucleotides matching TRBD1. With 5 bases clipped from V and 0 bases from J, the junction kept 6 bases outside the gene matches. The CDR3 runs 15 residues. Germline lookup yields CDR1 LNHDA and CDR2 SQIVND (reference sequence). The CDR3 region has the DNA TGTGCCAGTAGTTTCAGGGACAGAATGAACACTGAAGCTTTCTTT. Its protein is CASSFRDRMNTEAFF.

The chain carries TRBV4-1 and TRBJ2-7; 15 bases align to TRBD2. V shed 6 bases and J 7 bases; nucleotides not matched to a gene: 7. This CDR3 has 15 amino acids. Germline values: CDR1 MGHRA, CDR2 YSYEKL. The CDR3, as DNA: TGCGCCAGCAGTGGACTAGCGGGGGGGTCGGGAGAGCAGTACTTC. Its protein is CASSGLAGGSGEQYF.

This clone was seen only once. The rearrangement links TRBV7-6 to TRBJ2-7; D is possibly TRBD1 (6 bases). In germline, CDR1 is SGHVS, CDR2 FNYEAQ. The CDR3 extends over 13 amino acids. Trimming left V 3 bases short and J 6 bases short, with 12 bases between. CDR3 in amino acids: CASSFGGVSEQYF. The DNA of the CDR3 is TGTGCCAGCAGCTTTGGGGGCGTGAGCGAGCAGTACTTC.

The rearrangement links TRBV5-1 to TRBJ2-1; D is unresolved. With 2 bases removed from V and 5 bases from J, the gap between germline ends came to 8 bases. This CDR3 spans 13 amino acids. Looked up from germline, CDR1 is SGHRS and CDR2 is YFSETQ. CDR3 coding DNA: TGCGCCAGCAGCTTCTCTCGGGACAATGAGCAGTTCTTC. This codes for CASSFSRDNEQFF.

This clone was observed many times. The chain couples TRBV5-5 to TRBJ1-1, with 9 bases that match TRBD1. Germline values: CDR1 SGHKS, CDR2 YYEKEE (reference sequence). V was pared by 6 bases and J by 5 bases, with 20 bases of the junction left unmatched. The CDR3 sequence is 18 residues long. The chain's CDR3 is CASTSTLRTGGAGTEAFF. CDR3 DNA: TGTGCCAGCACCTCCACCCTCCGCACAGGGGGCGCCGGGACTGAAGCTTTCTTT.